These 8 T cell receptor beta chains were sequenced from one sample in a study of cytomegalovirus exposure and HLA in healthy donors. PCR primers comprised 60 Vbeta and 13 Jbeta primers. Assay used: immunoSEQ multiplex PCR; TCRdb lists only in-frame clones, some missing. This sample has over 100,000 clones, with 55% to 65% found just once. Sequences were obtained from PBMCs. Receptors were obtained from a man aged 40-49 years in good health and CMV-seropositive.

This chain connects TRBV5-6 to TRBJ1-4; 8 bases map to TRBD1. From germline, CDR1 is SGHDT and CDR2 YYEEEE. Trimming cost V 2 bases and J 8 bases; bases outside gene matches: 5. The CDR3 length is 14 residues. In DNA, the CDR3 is TGTGCCAGCAGCTTCGGGACAGGAAACGAAAAACTGTTTTTT. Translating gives CASSFGTGNEKLFF.

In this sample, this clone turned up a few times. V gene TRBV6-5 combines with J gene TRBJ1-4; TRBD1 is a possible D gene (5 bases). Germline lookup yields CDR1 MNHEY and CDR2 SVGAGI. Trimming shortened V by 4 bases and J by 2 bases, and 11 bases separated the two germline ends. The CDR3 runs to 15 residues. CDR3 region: CASSSLRGTNEKLFF. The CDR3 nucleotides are TGTGCCAGCAGTTCGTTGCGGGGGACTAATGAAAAACTGTTTTTT.

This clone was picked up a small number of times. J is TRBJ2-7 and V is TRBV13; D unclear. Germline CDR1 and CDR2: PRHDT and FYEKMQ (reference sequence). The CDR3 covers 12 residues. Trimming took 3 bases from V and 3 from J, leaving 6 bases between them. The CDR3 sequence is CASSLGSYEQYF. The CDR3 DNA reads TGTGCCAGCAGCTTGGGCAGCTACGAGCAGTACTTC.

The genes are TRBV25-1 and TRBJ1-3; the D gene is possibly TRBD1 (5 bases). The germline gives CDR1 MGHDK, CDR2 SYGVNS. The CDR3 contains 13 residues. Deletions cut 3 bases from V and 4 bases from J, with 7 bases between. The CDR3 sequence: CASSEGPGNTIYF. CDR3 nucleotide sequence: TGTGCCAGCAGTGAGGGGCCCGGAAACACCATATATTTT.

In DNA form, the CDR3 reads TGTGCCAGCAGCCCTGACAGGGATGGGACCCAGTACTTC. Its translation: CASSPDRDGTQYF. This sequence joins TRBV7-3 and TRBJ2-5; 7 bases map to TRBD1. Germline CDR1 and CDR2: SGHTA and FQGTGA. This CDR3 contains 13 residues. V dropped 5 bases and J dropped 7; count of bases not matched to a gene: 7.

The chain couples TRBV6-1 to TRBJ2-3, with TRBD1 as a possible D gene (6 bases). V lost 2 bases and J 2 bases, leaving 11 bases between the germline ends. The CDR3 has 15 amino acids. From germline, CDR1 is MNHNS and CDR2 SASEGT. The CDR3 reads CASSEPGHSTDTQYF. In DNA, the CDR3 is TGTGCCAGCAGTGAACCGGGACACTCCACAGATACGCAGTATTTT.

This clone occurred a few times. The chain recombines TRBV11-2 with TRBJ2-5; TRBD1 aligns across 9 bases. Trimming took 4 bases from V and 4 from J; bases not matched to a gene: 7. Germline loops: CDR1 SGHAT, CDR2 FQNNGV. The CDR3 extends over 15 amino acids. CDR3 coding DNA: TGTGCCAGCAGCTCCGGGACAGGGCATAGAGAGACCCAGTACTTC. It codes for CASSSGTGHRETQYF.

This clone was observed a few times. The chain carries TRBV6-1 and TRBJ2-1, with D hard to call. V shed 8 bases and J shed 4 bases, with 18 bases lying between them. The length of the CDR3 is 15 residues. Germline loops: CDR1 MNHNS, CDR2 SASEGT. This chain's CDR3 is CASSPLSTSYNEQFF. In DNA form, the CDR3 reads TGTGCCAGCTCTCCCCTAAGTACGAGTTACAATGAGCAGTTCTTC.